This T cell receptor (beta chain) was recovered during a study of OX40 agonist ivuxolimab in advanced cancers. Study overall: At doses from 0.01 to 10 mg/kg, patients were given intravenous ivuxolimab every 2 weeks. Study-level results: The average count of expanded clones was higher among CD8+ T cells than among CD4+.

Assay used: immunoSEQ multiplex PCR; TCRdb lists only in-frame clones, some missing. The sample includes about 53,000 clones, roughly 80% of them seen just once. Concerning this clone itself: Its antigen is not identified.

The CDR3 covers 15 residues. Germline-derived CDR1 and CDR2 are LNHNV and YYDKDF (reference sequence). Trimming pared 0 bases from V and 4 bases from J, leaving 12 bases between. This sequence originates from an adult with an advanced solid tumor such as melanoma, head and neck, liver or kidney cancer. The chain uses TRBV15 and TRBJ2-5; possibly TRBD1 or TRBD2 for D (5 bases each). This material consisted of CD4+ or CD8+ T cells sorted from blood, taken in a trial of the OX40 agonist ivuxolimab. CDR3 sequence (DNA): TGTGCCACCAGCAGAGATTATTCGGGACGAGAGACCCAGTACTTC. Translated: CATSRDYSGRETQYF.